Below, 9 T cell receptor beta chains from the same sample are listed, as sequenced in a study of tumour-infiltrating T cells in Burkitt lymphoma. The protocol was immunoSEQ multiplex PCR, while the TCRdb copy is restricted to in-frame clones and leaves out a portion. The sample has approximately 5,100 clones, less than 20% seen once. Input material: tumor tissue. These receptor sequences come from a human donor with diffuse large B-cell lymphoma.

This clone was recorded a few times. The chain combines TRBV6-6 with TRBJ1-1, with a possible D match to TRBD1 (5 bases). Between the trimmed V and J ends, which lost 3 bases and 1 base, there was a span of 6 bases. Germline V CDR1 and CDR2: MNHNY, SVGAGI (reference sequence). CDR3 length: 13 amino acids. DNA of the CDR3: TGTGCCAGCAGTTATGGGGGGAACACTGAAGCTTTCTTT. Translation gives CASSYGGNTEAFF.

This rearrangement joins TRBV4-1 to TRBJ2-5, with D perhaps TRBD1 (6 bases). Germline values: CDR1 MGHRA, CDR2 YSYEKL. V dropped 4 bases and J dropped 1 base, with 13 bases sitting between them. This CDR3 spans 15 amino acids. CDR3 protein: CASSRPGVRQETQYF. CDR3 nucleotide sequence: TGCGCCAGCAGCCGCCCAGGGGTACGCCAAGAGACCCAGTACTTC.

The gene calls are TRBV5-5 and TRBJ2-7, with 8 nucleotides matching TRBD2. Germline CDR1 is SGHKS and CDR2 is YYEKEE (reference sequence). This CDR3 region has 15 residues. V dropped 4 bases and J dropped 2; count of bases not matched to a gene: 8. CDR3: CASSARAGGTYEQYF. The DNA for the CDR3 is TGTGCCAGCAGCGCCCGGGCGGGGGGAACCTACGAGCAGTACTTC. The variable domain in full, with the rest retrieved from reference TRBV5-5 and TRBJ2-7, is DAGVTQSPTHLIKTRGQQVTLRCSPISGHKSVSWYQQVLGQGPQFIFQYYEKEERGRGNFPDRFSARQFPNYSSELNVNALLLGDSALYLCASSARAGGTYEQYFGPGTRLTVT.

This clone was found a few times. The chain uses TRBV11-1 and TRBJ1-4; a weak D match, TRBD1 (6 bases). V was clipped by 5 bases and J by 4 bases, with 14 bases between them. Germline lookup yields CDR1 SGHAT and CDR2 FQDESV (reference sequence). The CDR3 is 15 residues long. The CDR3 DNA reads as TGTGCCAGCAGCCTGACGGACAGCTATAATGAAAAACTGTTTTTT. It yields the protein CASSLTDSYNEKLFF. The full variable domain, in which reference TRBV11-1 and TRBJ1-4 provide the parts outside the CDR3, is EAEVAQSPRYKITEKSQAVAFWCDPISGHATLYWYRQILGQGPELLVQFQDESVVDDSQLPKDRFSAERLKGVDSTLKIQPAELGDSAMYLCASSLTDSYNEKLFFGSGTQLSVL.

The V gene is TRBV2, the J gene TRBJ1-2; D not resolved. V shed 6 bases and J shed 6 bases, with 14 bases lying between them. The CDR3 has 13 residues. Germline lookup yields CDR1 SNHLY and CDR2 FYNNEI. As DNA, the CDR3 is TGTGCCAGCAGGTCAAGGGTGTTGGATGGCTACACCTTC. Translation: CASRSRVLDGYTF.

The chain combines TRBV7-9 with TRBJ2-7; D remains ambiguous. The length of the CDR3 is 13 residues. Trimming pared 4 bases from V and 5 bases from J, leaving 12 bases between. The germline V gene encodes CDR1 SEHNR and CDR2 FQNEAQ (reference sequence). The chain's CDR3 is CASSSTLSHEQYF. CDR3 nucleotides: TGTGCCAGCAGCTCAACCCTAAGTCACGAGCAGTACTTC. Using reference TRBV7-9 and TRBJ2-7 for the parts outside the CDR3, the full variable domain is DTGVSQNPRHKITKRGQNVTFRCDPISEHNRLYWYRQTLGQGPEFLTYFQNEAQLEKSRLLSDRFSAERPKGSFSTLEIQRTEQGDSAMYLCASSSTLSHEQYFGPGTRLTVT.

This chain joins TRBV11-3 and TRBJ2-7; 11 bases match TRBD2. CDR1 is SGHNT, CDR2 YENEEA, per germline. The CDR3 consists of 13 residues. Trimming took 6 bases from V and 5 from J; bases not matched to a gene: 3. Here the CDR3 reads CASSLTSGDEQYF. The CDR3 coding sequence is TGTGCCAGCAGTTTGACTAGCGGGGACGAGCAGTACTTC.

CDR3: CASRQSRPGAPFYTF. The CDR3 coding sequence is TGTGCCAGCAGACAATCCCGTCCGGGGGCCCCGTTCTACACCTTC. This sequence joins TRBV28 and TRBJ1-2; maybe TRBD1 (6 bases). Trimming removed 6 bases from V and 10 bases from J, with 24 bases in between. The length of the CDR3 is 15 residues. Germline CDR1 MDHEN, CDR2 SYDVKM.

V gene TRBV28 combines with J gene TRBJ2-1, with D hard to call. Germline V lookup: CDR1 MDHEN, CDR2 SYDVKM. CDR3 length: 12 amino acids. Trimming took 3 bases from V and 5 from J, leaving 5 bases between them. For the CDR3, the DNA is TGTGCCAGCAGTTTGGGTCACAATGAGCAGTTCTTC. Its translation: CASSLGHNEQFF.